The rows below give T cell receptor beta chains drawn from one sample of a study of regulatory T cells in long-lasting Graves disease. TCRdb reprocessed the multiplex PCR reads via MiXCR and lists one record per CDR3 protein. Among roughly 500,000 distinct CDR3 sequences listed, roughly 21% were seen once. Sequenced material: peripheral blood mononuclear cells (PBMCs), taken when the disease was refractory, from a patient treated with antithyroid drugs. All receptors derive from a female donor with Graves disease. Both conserved end residues are part of each CDR3. Fields, in order: D gene, J gene, clone size, V gene, CDR3 protein, CDR3 DNA. The D gene is left open where the match is weak. Only some rows state a clone size, as once, few, many or a class for expanded clones.

.,TRBJ1-6,many,TRBV3-1,CASSRGRGNSPLHF,TGTGCCAGCAGCCGCGGACGGGGTAATTCACCCCTCCACTTT
.,TRBJ1-1,many,TRBV20-1,CSAERSVGGLNTEAFF,TGCAGTGCCGAAAGGTCCGTCGGGGGCCTGAACACTGAAGCTTTCTTT
TRBD1,TRBJ1-5,many,TRBV7-2,CASSFTGTDNQPQHF,TGTGCCAGCAGCTTTACCGGGACAGACAATCAGCCCCAGCATTTT
.,TRBJ2-7,few,TRBV20-1,CSARDRAAGFSYEQYF,TGCAGTGCTAGAGATCGGGCGGCAGGGTTCTCCTACGAGCAGTACTTC
.,TRBJ1-1,.,TRBV3-2,CASSQDGGALSTEAFF,TGTGCCAGCAGCCAAGATGGAGGGGCCCTGAGCACTGAAGCTTTCTTT
TRBD1,TRBJ1-5,many,TRBV10-3,CAIRAGGSNQPQHF,TGTGCCATCCGGGCAGGGGGTAGCAATCAGCCCCAGCATTTT
.,TRBJ1-5,.,TRBV6-2/TRBV6-3,CASSYRRVAVGGSEPQHF,TGTGCCAGCAGTTACCGGAGAGTGGCGGTGGGGGGAAGTGAGCCCCAGCATTTT
TRBD1,TRBJ2-7,few,TRBV3-1,CASSWTGTGDEQYF,TGTGCCAGCAGCTGGACGGGGACAGGGGACGAGCAGTACTTC
.,TRBJ1-2,many,TRBV2,CASSEAPYGYTF,TGTGCCAGCAGCGAAGCTCCCTATGGCTACACCTTC
TRBD1,TRBJ1-2,.,TRBV29-1,CSVEEGGTGGPGYTF,TGCAGCGTTGAAGAAGGAGGGACAGGGGGCCCTGGCTACACCTTC
TRBD2,TRBJ2-2,few,TRBV30,CAWRADPGGRKAGELFF,TGTGCCTGGAGGGCTGATCCGGGGGGGCGTAAGGCCGGGGAGCTGTTTTTT
.,TRBJ2-2,many,TRBV7-2,CASSLGPTGELFF,TGTGCCAGCAGCTTAGGTCCGACCGGGGAGCTGTTTTTT
TRBD1,TRBJ2-5,few,TRBV18,CASSPPTGPQETQYF,TGTGCCAGCTCACCGCCGACAGGGCCGCAAGAGACCCAGTACTTC
.,TRBJ1-1,.,TRBV19,CASSLNSDTEAFF,TGTGCCAGTAGCTTAAACTCGGACACTGAAGCTTTCTTT
.,TRBJ2-5,.,TRBV6-1,CASKEQGWETQYF,TGTGCCAGCAAAGAACAGGGTTGGGAGACCCAGTACTTC
.,TRBJ1-6,many,TRBV2,CASSEWSTRTTSPLHF,TGTGCCAGCAGTGAATGGAGCACCAGGACTACTTCACCCCTCCACTTT
.,TRBJ2-5,many,TRBV11-2,CASSWDGSYQETQYF,TGTGCCAGCAGCTGGGACGGGTCGTACCAAGAGACCCAGTACTTC
.,TRBJ1-1,.,TRBV6-2/TRBV6-3,CASSRLGGDPKTEAFF,TGTGCCAGCAGTCGATTAGGAGGGGATCCTAAGACTGAAGCTTTCTTT
.,TRBJ2-1,once,TRBV27,CASSLQGLAEYNEQFF,TGTGCCAGCAGCTTACAAGGACTTGCGGAATACAATGAGCAGTTCTTC
.,TRBJ1-1,many,TRBV7-2,CASSFGSVGTEAFF,TGTGCCAGCAGCTTTGGCTCGGTTGGCACTGAAGCTTTCTTT
.,TRBJ1-1,many,TRBV10-2,CASSGRIHGNTEAFF,TGCGCCAGTTCCGGCCGAATCCACGGGAACACTGAAGCTTTCTTT
.,TRBJ2-3,.,TRBV12-3/TRBV12-4,CASTPLRRPTDTQYF,TGTGCCAGCACCCCTCTAAGGAGACCGACAGATACGCAGTATTTT
TRBD1,TRBJ1-2,few,TRBV19,CASTHRGEGGYTF,TGTGCCAGCACCCACAGGGGGGAAGGTGGCTACACCTTC
.,TRBJ2-7,.,TRBV5-5,CASSIGASYEQYF,TGTGCCAGCAGCATCGGGGCCTCCTACGAGCAGTACTTC
.,TRBJ1-1,few,TRBV11-2,CASSSDVTVGAFF,TGTGCCAGCTCCTCCGACGTGACAGTTGGGGCTTTCTTT
TRBD1,TRBJ2-7,many,TRBV28,CASTYRGMGEQYF,TGTGCCAGCACTTACAGGGGGATGGGCGAGCAGTACTTC
TRBD2,TRBJ2-2,.,TRBV12-3/TRBV12-4,CASRLAGGPGDTGELFF,TGTGCCAGCAGACTAGCGGGAGGGCCAGGAGACACCGGGGAGCTGTTTTTT
.,TRBJ2-7,.,TRBV3-1,CASSHLGGGEQYF,TGTGCCAGCAGCCATCTTGGGGGCGGCGAGCAGTACTTC
.,TRBJ2-7,many,TRBV6-1,CASSLGITSYEQYF,TGTGCCAGCAGTCTTGGGATCACCTCCTACGAGCAGTACTTC
.,TRBJ1-2,many,TRBV11-2,CASSLAPSDPAGYGYTF,TGTGCCAGCAGCTTAGCTCCCTCGGACCCGGCCGGCTATGGCTACACCTTC
.,TRBJ1-1,.,TRBV28,CASSLTVGTYTGDTEAFF,TGTGCCAGCAGTTTAACTGTGGGGACCTACACGGGTGACACTGAAGCTTTCTTT
TRBD1,TRBJ2-7,few,TRBV19,CASSTRDRHYEQYF,TGTGCCAGTAGTACCCGGGACAGGCACTACGAGCAGTACTTC
.,TRBJ2-1,.,TRBV7-9,CASSRDIMDEQFF,TGTGCCAGCAGCCGGGACATTATGGATGAGCAGTTCTTC
TRBD2,TRBJ2-7,.,TRBV9,CASSAPRLAGPREVHEQYF,TGTGCCAGCAGCGCCCCTAGACTAGCGGGGCCCAGGGAGGTCCACGAGCAGTACTTC
.,TRBJ1-6,.,TRBV16,CASSQSSYNPPLHF,TGTGCCAGCAGCCAAAGCTCCTATAATCCACCCCTCCACTTT
.,TRBJ1-2,many,TRBV6-1,CASQGRGGYGYTF,TGTGCCAGCCAGGGCAGGGGAGGGTATGGCTACACCTTC
.,TRBJ2-7,once,TRBV28,CASSGDRTYEQYF,TGTGCCAGCAGCGGGGACCGTACCTACGAGCAGTACTTC
.,TRBJ1-1,.,TRBV10-3,CAISDRGNTEAFF,TGTGCCATCAGTGATAGAGGGAACACTGAAGCTTTCTTT
.,TRBJ1-4,many,TRBV28,CASSPTGLANEKLFF,TGTGCCAGCAGTCCTACGGGACTCGCTAATGAAAAACTGTTTTTT
.,TRBJ1-1,.,TRBV4-2,CASSQDEGQNTEAFF,TGTGCCAGCAGCCAAGATGAAGGACAGAACACTGAAGCTTTCTTT
TRBD1,TRBJ2-7,.,TRBV6-2/TRBV6-3,CASSLQGQSTYEQYF,TGTGCCAGCAGCCTCCAGGGACAGTCGACCTACGAGCAGTACTTC
.,TRBJ1-1,.,TRBV3-1,CASSQSDKETEAFF,TGTGCCAGCAGCCAATCCGACAAAGAGACTGAAGCTTTCTTT
TRBD1,TRBJ2-6,.,TRBV19,CASRDRDGVAGANVLTF,TGTGCCAGTAGGGACAGGGATGGGGTAGCTGGGGCCAACGTCCTGACTTTC
.,TRBJ2-1,.,TRBV27,CASSLQGSSYNEQFF,TGTGCCAGCAGTCTCCAGGGGAGCTCCTACAATGAGCAGTTCTTC
.,TRBJ1-2,.,TRBV15,CATSRDRIGVRGYGYTF,TGTGCCACCAGCAGAGATCGAATCGGGGTGAGGGGCTATGGCTACACCTTC
.,TRBJ2-1,few,TRBV24-1,CATSDPTGSSYNEQFF,TGTGCCACCAGTGACCCTACAGGGAGCTCCTACAATGAGCAGTTCTTC
.,TRBJ2-7,.,TRBV29-1,CSVEFGRSDEQYF,TGCAGCGTTGAATTCGGCCGTAGCGACGAGCAGTACTTC